The clone carrying this TCR beta chain came up many times. This CDR3 region has 14 residues. Germline CDR1 is SGHRS and CDR2 is YFSETQ. V dropped 4 bases and J dropped 6; count of bases not matched to a gene: 5. Documented time point: after trial treatment. Specified treatment: LDRT plus nivolumab, ipilimumab, low-dose cyclophosphamide and aspirin (RACIN trial). Treatment of the donors consisted of nivolumab and ipilimumab (plus aspirin, low-dose cyclophosphamide and low-dose radiotherapy). This record belongs to a study of low-dose radiotherapy and immunotherapy resistance in tumors. The wider study: Cohort 1 received 0.5 Gy per fraction every 2 weeks, totaling 6.5 Gy.

Covering alpha and beta chains, TRAV- and TRBV-specific primers were used for the first-strand cDNA. TCRs underwent 20 PCR cycles of amplification with a constant-region primer and V-primer adapter. The authors amplified isolated mRNA by in vitro transcription. TCRdb reprocessed the reads with MiXCR, giving one entry per CDR3 protein. The data hold approximately 100,000 distinct CDR3 sequences, with less than 25% observed a single time. The sequence came from a male donor with prostate cancer. The material sequenced was PBMCs, taken after low-dose radiotherapy plus immunotherapy. This rearrangement joins TRBV5-1 to TRBJ1-5, with 9 bases aligning to TRBD1. The CDR3 DNA reads TGCGCCAGCAGCCCGGACAGGGGTAGTCAGCCCCAGCATTTT. Translated, it gives CASSPDRGSQPQHF.